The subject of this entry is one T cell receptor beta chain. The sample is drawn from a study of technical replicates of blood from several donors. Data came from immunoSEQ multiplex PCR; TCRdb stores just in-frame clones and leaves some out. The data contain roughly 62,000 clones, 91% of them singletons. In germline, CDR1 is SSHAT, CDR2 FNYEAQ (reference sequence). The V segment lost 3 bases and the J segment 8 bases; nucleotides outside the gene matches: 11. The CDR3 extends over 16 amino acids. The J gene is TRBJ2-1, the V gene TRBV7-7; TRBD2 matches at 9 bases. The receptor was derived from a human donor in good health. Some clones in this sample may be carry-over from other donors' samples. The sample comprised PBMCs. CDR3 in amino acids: CASSFSSGSGVHEQFF. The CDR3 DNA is TGTGCCAGCAGCTTTAGTAGCGGGAGTGGGGTCCATGAGCAGTTCTTC.